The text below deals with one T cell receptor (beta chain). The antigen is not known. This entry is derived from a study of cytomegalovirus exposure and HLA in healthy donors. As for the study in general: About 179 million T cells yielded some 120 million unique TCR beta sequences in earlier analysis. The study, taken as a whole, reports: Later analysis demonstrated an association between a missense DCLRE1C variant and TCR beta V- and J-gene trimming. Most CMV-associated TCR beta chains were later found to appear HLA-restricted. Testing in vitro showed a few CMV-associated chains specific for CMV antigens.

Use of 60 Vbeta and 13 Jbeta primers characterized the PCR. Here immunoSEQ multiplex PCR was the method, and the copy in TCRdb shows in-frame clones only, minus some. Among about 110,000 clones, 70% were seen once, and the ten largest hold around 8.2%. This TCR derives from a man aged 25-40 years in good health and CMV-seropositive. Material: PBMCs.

The CDR3 nucleotides read TGTGCCAGCAGGTCTAGCGGGGGGGCTCCCGGGGAGCTGTTTTTT. Translation: CASRSSGGAPGELFF. This chain uses TRBV6-6 with TRBJ2-2, with TRBD2 matching over 12 bases. The CDR3 runs 15 residues. Per the germline V gene, CDR1 is MNHNY and CDR2 is SVGAGI (reference sequence). J gave up 6 bases and V 6 bases, and 5 bases lay outside the gene matches.